This entry features one T cell receptor (beta chain) sequence. This specimen comes from a study of blood T cell repertoires in COVID-19. Study-level information: COVID-19 samples, acute and convalescent, were from the United States, Italy and Spain.

The repertoire was sequenced with immunoSEQ multiplex PCR; TCRdb's copy has only in-frame clones and lacks some. The repertoire holds about 220,000 clones, with 85% to 90% as singletons. There are 13 residues in the CDR3. Trimming removed 10 bases from V and 0 bases from J, with 10 bases in between. The sequence came from a woman younger than 30 in a cohort exposed to, infected with or recovered from COVID-19 (not recorded which). The sequencing sample was made of PBMCs or T cells enriched from blood (not recorded which). The chain joins TRBV12-3 or TRBV12-4 to TRBJ1-3; D gene ambiguous. The DNA of the CDR3 is TGTGCCACCGCAGGCAACTCTGGAAACACCATATATTTT. Protein sequence: CATAGNSGNTIYF.